These 14 T cell receptor beta chains were sequenced from one sample in a study of glioma-infiltrating T cells after dendritic cell vaccination. Assay: immunoSEQ multiplex PCR; the TCRdb copy retains only in-frame clones and omits some. The data contain 45,000 to 50,000 clones, 85% of them singletons. The material was blood, obtained before dendritic cell vaccination. The source of these receptors is a human donor with glioblastoma.

This chain uses TRBV6-6 with TRBJ1-6, with D maybe TRBD1 (5 bases). Germline-derived CDR1 and CDR2 are MNHNY and SVGAGI (reference sequence). The CDR3 totals 14 residues. Trimming took 4 bases from V and 6 from J, leaving 10 bases between them. The chain's CDR3 is CASSLGVSNSPLHF. The CDR3 DNA follows: TGTGCCAGCAGTTTAGGGGTCTCTAATTCACCCCTCCACTTT.

The CDR3 sequence: CASSEREVNSPLHF. CDR3 sequence (DNA): TGTGCCAGCAGTGAACGGGAAGTTAATTCACCCCTCCACTTT. The V call is TRBV2, the J call TRBJ1-6; no clear D gene. Germline CDR1 reads SNHLY; CDR2 reads FYNNEI. Trimming cost V 2 bases and J 6 bases, with 8 bases left between them. This CDR3 is 14 amino acids long.

Worth noting for this clone: At the DNA level, this CDR3 is encoded by other sequences in the same sample as well. The CDR3 here is CASSVGGNSNQPQHF. The CDR3 region has the DNA TGTGCCAGCAGCGTAGGCGGGAATAGCAATCAGCCCCAGCATTTT. V usage is TRBV9 and J usage is TRBJ1-5; D gene uncertain. Germline CDR1 is SGDLS and CDR2 is YYNGEE. The CDR3 has 15 residues. The germline V and J ends were trimmed by 0 bases and 0 bases, with 7 bases remaining between them.

This chain joins TRBV2 and TRBJ2-1, with 7 bases aligning to TRBD2. V lost 7 bases to trimming and J lost 5 bases; unmatched junction nucleotides: 11. Germline values: CDR1 SNHLY, CDR2 FYNNEI. CDR3 length: 15 residues. In DNA form, the CDR3 reads TGTGCCAGCATTGGGGCGGGGGTGGTTGACAATGAGCAGTTCTTC. Its protein product is CASIGAGVVDNEQFF.

The gene calls are TRBV6-1 and TRBJ2-7; D is possibly TRBD2 (6 bases). This CDR3 region has 15 residues. V lost 1 base to trimming and J lost 5 bases, with 15 bases between them. Germline-derived CDR1 and CDR2 are MNHNS and SASEGT. CDR3 region: CASSEGGGWGDEQYF. The CDR3 DNA sequence: TGTGCCAGCAGTGAAGGAGGAGGGTGGGGGGACGAGCAGTACTTC.

V is TRBV7-2 and J is TRBJ2-5; D is ambiguous. The V gene's germline CDR1 is SGHTA and CDR2 FQGNSA. The CDR3 has 15 amino acids. Trimming shortened V by 3 bases and J by 4 bases, and 15 bases separated the two germline ends. CDR3 nucleotide sequence: TGTGCCAGCAGCTTCATACAAGGTAGAGGAGAGACCCAGTACTTC. This translates into CASSFIQGRGETQYF. The whole variable domain, filled in from reference TRBV7-2 and TRBJ2-5, reads GAGVSQSPSNKVTEKGKDVELRCDPISGHTALYWYRQSLGQGLEFLIYFQGNSAPDKSGLPSDRFSAERTGGSVSTLTIQRTQQEDSAVYLCASSFIQGRGETQYFGPGTRLLVL.

Here the CDR3 reads CASSLLGQNTEAFF. The CDR3 bases are TGTGCCAGCAGTTTATTGGGACAGAACACTGAAGCTTTCTTT. This chain uses TRBV27 with TRBJ1-1, with a weak D call TRBD1 (6 bases). CDR1 and CDR2 from the germline V gene are MNHEY and SMNVEV (reference sequence). The CDR3 spans 14 residues. V lost 1 base to trimming and J lost 1 base, with 7 bases between them.

J is TRBJ2-4 and V is TRBV7-2; no clear D gene. The CDR3 is made up of 16 amino acids. Germline CDR1 is SGHTA and CDR2 is FQGNSA. The germline V and J ends were trimmed by 3 bases and 0 bases, with 12 bases remaining between them. CDR3 bases: TGTGCCAGCAGCTTCCAAGGAACAGTAGCCAAAAACATTCAGTACTTC. It codes for CASSFQGTVAKNIQYF.

V gene TRBV7-6 combines with J gene TRBJ2-1; 14 positions agree with TRBD2. CDR1 and CDR2 (germline): SGHVS, FNYEAQ. This CDR3 spans 16 amino acids. After removal of 5 bases from V and 1 base from J, the junction contained 1 base not matched to a gene. The CDR3 region is CASSRTSGGSYNEQFF. For the CDR3, the DNA is TGTGCCAGCAGCCGGACTAGCGGGGGGTCCTACAATGAGCAGTTCTTC. Using reference TRBV7-6 and TRBJ2-1 for the parts outside the CDR3, the full variable domain is GAGVSQSPRYKVTKRGQDVALRCDPISGHVSLYWYRQALGQGPEFLTYFNYEAQQDKSGLPNDRFSAERPEGSISTLTIQRTEQRDSAMYRCASSRTSGGSYNEQFFGPGTRLTVL.

The chain joins TRBV6-5 to TRBJ2-1, with 10 nucleotides matching TRBD1. Germline V lookup: CDR1 MNHEY, CDR2 SVGAGI. The CDR3 is made up of 14 amino acids. J lost 6 bases, V lost 7 bases, and 6 bases had no gene match. The CDR3 is CASTDRGRINEQFF. The CDR3 DNA follows: TGTGCCAGCACCGACAGGGGGCGCATCAATGAGCAGTTCTTC.

The V and J genes are TRBV6-1 and TRBJ2-7; possible D gene TRBD2, 6 bases. In germline, CDR1 is MNHNS, CDR2 SASEGT. Deletions cut 10 bases from V and 4 bases from J, with 20 bases between. The CDR3 spans 14 residues. The CDR3 nucleotides read TGTGCCATCTCCGGGGGACTTACTTCTTACGAGCAGTACTTC. Amino acids: CAISGGLTSYEQYF.

The chain links TRBV7-9 to TRBJ1-5; the D gene is possibly TRBD1 (6 bases). The CDR3 loop spans 16 amino acids. Germline V gene data show CDR1 as SEHNR and CDR2 as FQNEAQ (reference sequence). V lost 4 bases, J lost 2 bases, and 15 bases lay in between. The CDR3 nucleotides are TGTGCCAGCAGCTACTGGGGCAGGGGAGGCAATCAGCCCCAGCATTTT. It codes for CASSYWGRGGNQPQHF.

This clone was counted a single time. This rearrangement joins TRBV10-3 to TRBJ2-7; D might be TRBD2 (6 bases). Trimming shortened V by 6 bases and J by 3 bases, and 15 bases separated the two germline ends. Germline assignment: CDR1 ENHRY and CDR2 SYGVKD. This CDR3 region has 14 residues. CDR3 residues: CAIRTRILVYEQYF. Written as DNA, the CDR3 is TGTGCCATCAGGACTAGGATTTTAGTCTACGAGCAGTACTTC.

This chain links TRBV5-4 with TRBJ1-2; perhaps TRBD1 as D (6 bases). Germline V gives CDR1 SGHNT, CDR2 YYREEE (reference sequence). Trimming removed 6 bases from V and 4 bases from J, with 25 bases in between. CDR3 length equals 17 residues. The CDR3: CASTPGQGPLNLYGYTF. Here the CDR3 DNA reads TGTGCCAGCACCCCAGGGCAGGGGCCTTTAAACCTCTATGGCTACACCTTC.